This T cell receptor beta chain was sequenced in a study of T cell repertoires in cytomegalovirus infection (dated by TCRdb to between 2018 and 2020). Context from the whole study: Alongside well-studied HLA-B-restricted epitopes, the peptide stimulations were aimed at recently identified HLA-C-restricted CMV epitopes, whose presentation resists viral immunomodulation. Donor HLA type was relevant to the analysis, because carriage of CMV infection together with the matching HLA type was indicated by public TCR beta signatures. General study outcomes and caveats: The ex vivo response was dominated by HLA-C-restricted CMV-specific TCR beta clonotypes, which also provided the single most frequent clonotype in two of eight donors. In both this cohort and an independent roughly 360-donor cohort, the cumulative frequency of public TCR beta family members distinguished carriers of CMV infection plus the relevant HLA type.

Remarks on this clonotype: No cognate antigen has been identified for it. Per-base quality was not reported, and no clone a single base away is much larger than it.

From the cysteine through the phenylalanine, the CDR3 covers 16 amino acids. Just the 48-base CDR3 DNA is kept, in frame starting at base 1. CDR1 and CDR2 are read off the germline V gene as MGHRA and YSYEKL. Relative to germline, V is 1 base shorter and J is 5 bases shorter, with 15 bases between their ends. The treatment or condition label, as the study defines it: in vitro stimulation with specific CMV peptide epitopes to enrich CMV-specific T cells. This sample was sequenced with an Illumina HiSeq 1500. The raw public reads went through TCRdb reprocessing: fastp at Q25, MiXCR clone calling, in-frame beta chains kept. Each entry is one CDR3 protein sequence, shown with its most common DNA and genes. For this sample there are some 500,000 distinct CDR3 sequences; approximately 40% appear just once. About half of the sample comes from the top ten.

The chain couples TRBV4-1 to TRBJ2-1; the D region possibly corresponds to TRBD1 (6 bases align). The specimen was cultured PBMCs, collected from culture after CMV antigen stimulation. This clonotype originated in a human donor in good health (CMV status not recorded). Some clones in this sample may be carry-over from other donors' samples. The CDR3 protein sequence reads: CASSQGDGTPNNEQFF. The nucleotide sequence is TGCGCCAGCAGCCAAGGCGACGGGACACCGAACAATGAGCAGTTCTTC.